The present entry profiles one TCR beta chain with its context. Its cognate antigen is unknown. These data are taken from a study of cytomegalovirus exposure and HLA in healthy donors. Study results and limitations: Most TCR sequences proved rare, with some public TCRs found in many donors.

The PCR was carried out with 60 Vbeta primers and 13 Jbeta primers. This table comes from immunoSEQ multiplex PCR, and its TCRdb copy is limited to in-frame clones, with some not included. Of approximately 150,000 clones in the sample, roughly 86% were seen once. V was shortened by 0 bases and J by 5 bases, with 8 bases between the two germline ends. Germline-derived CDR1 and CDR2 are SGHNT and YYREEE (reference sequence). The CDR3 totals 13 residues. J is TRBJ2-5 and V is TRBV5-4; D unresolved. The origin of this receptor is a man between 18 and 35 years old in good health and CMV-seropositive. Sample: PBMCs. This CDR3 is CASSLGIAETQYF. In DNA, the CDR3 is TGTGCCAGCAGCTTGGGAATAGCCGAGACCCAGTACTTC. Variable domain in full (rest from reference TRBV5-4 and TRBJ2-5): ETGVTQSPTHLIKTRGQQVTLRCSSQSGHNTVSWYQQALGQGPQFIFQYYREEENGRGNFPPRFSGLQFPNYSSELNVNALELDDSALYLCASSLGIAETQYFGPGTRLLVL.